This T cell receptor beta chain was captured in a study of blood T cell repertoires in COVID-19. About the research overall: Samples of COVID-19 (acute and convalescent) were obtained from the United States, Italy and Spain. In each case, the material was cDNA or gDNA derived from T cells, B-cell-depleted T cells, or PBMCs.

Per the study methods: How many nucleated cells were present was estimated from reference gene primer amplification. The data were produced by immunoSEQ multiplex PCR, yet TCRdb's version contains in-frame clones alone and is incomplete. V and J calls and clone size are given by that table; D and trimming were obtained from the DNA. The data show 130,000 to 150,000 clones, approximately 85% seen once. CDR1 and CDR2 (germline): SGHTS, YDEGEE. The CDR3 spans 16 residues. V shed 5 bases and J shed 4 bases, with 21 bases lying between them. The V gene is TRBV5-8, the J gene TRBJ1-2; D unclear. Sequencing was performed on peripheral blood. The clonotype originates from a woman aged 55-75 years with COVID-19, enrolled during active disease. The CDR3 reads CASSSSFGLVPYGYTF. In DNA form, the CDR3 reads TGTGCCAGCAGTTCCTCCTTTGGCCTTGTTCCCTATGGCTACACCTTC.